This is a list of T cell receptor beta chains from one sample in a study of cytomegalovirus exposure and HLA in healthy donors. Assay used: immunoSEQ multiplex PCR; TCRdb lists only in-frame clones, some missing. The table has 110,000 to 150,000 clones, about 85% seen once. Sequencing input: PBMCs. Source of these receptors: a female donor in good health and CMV-seronegative. Each CDR3 is given with its conserved first and last residue. The order of the fields is V gene, J gene, clone size, D gene, CDR3 length, CDR3 DNA, CDR3 protein. D genes are given only for firm matches. Clone size appears in some rows only: once, few, many, or a class for an expanded clone.

V: TRBV7-2; J: TRBJ2-1; size: once; D: -; length: 17; DNA: TGTGCCAGCAGCTTACAGCCTAGCGCCAGCTCCTACAATGAGCAGTTCTTC; CDR3: CASSLQPSASSYNEQFF
V: TRBV9; J: TRBJ1-2; size: -; D: TRBD1; length: 15; DNA: TGTGCCAGCAGCGCAGACCGGGACAGGGTGTATGGCTACACCTTC; CDR3: CASSADRDRVYGYTF
V: TRBV2; J: TRBJ2-3; size: -; D: -; length: 12; DNA: TGTGCCAGCAGTTTAGAGACAGATACGCAGTATTTT; CDR3: CASSLETDTQYF
V: TRBV30; J: TRBJ2-7; size: -; D: TRBD1; length: 14; DNA: TGTGCCTGGAGTCGGGGACAGGGATCCTACGAGCAGTACTTC; CDR3: CAWSRGQGSYEQYF
V: TRBV7-6; J: TRBJ1-5; size: few; D: -; length: 15; DNA: TGTGCCAGCAGCTTATCAGCGAATAGCAATCAGCCCCAGCATTTT; CDR3: CASSLSANSNQPQHF
V: TRBV29-1; J: TRBJ2-1; size: -; D: TRBD1; length: 11; DNA: TGCAGCGTCACACAGGGGGCCGAGCAGTTCTTC; CDR3: CSVTQGAEQFF
V: TRBV30; J: TRBJ1-5; size: -; D: -; length: 18; DNA: TGTGCCTGGCCATTCCTAGGGGCAGGGGCGATTAGCAATCAGCCCCAGCATTTT; CDR3: CAWPFLGAGAISNQPQHF
V: TRBV7-9; J: TRBJ2-5; size: -; D: TRBD1; length: 15; DNA: TGTTCCAGCAGCTTTCCCAGGGGGAATCAAGAGACCCAGTACTTC; CDR3: CSSSFPRGNQETQYF
V: TRBV10-1; J: TRBJ1-2; size: -; D: TRBD1; length: 13; DNA: TGCGCCAGCATTCCAGACAGGGTTGAATCGGTCACCTTC; CDR3: CASIPDRVESVTF
V: TRBV7-7; J: TRBJ2-5; size: -; D: -; length: 15; DNA: TGTGCTAGCAGCTTGCGGGGGCAGCCCCAAGAGACCCAGTACTTC; CDR3: CASSLRGQPQETQYF
V: TRBV9; J: TRBJ2-1; size: -; D: TRBD2; length: 16; DNA: TGTGCCAGCAGCCCGAGACTAGCGGGAGTCTACAATGAGCAGTTCTTC; CDR3: CASSPRLAGVYNEQFF
V: TRBV9; J: TRBJ2-2; size: -; D: TRBD2; length: 13; DNA: TGTGCCAGCAGCCCTAGCGGGGCCGGGGAGCTGTTTTTT; CDR3: CASSPSGAGELFF
V: TRBV28; J: TRBJ1-4; size: once; D: TRBD1; length: 14; DNA: TGTGCCAGCAGTTTAGACAGGGCAGATGAAAAACTGTTTTTT; CDR3: CASSLDRADEKLFF
V: TRBV7-2; J: TRBJ2-3; size: -; D: TRBD1; length: 18; DNA: TGTGCCAGCAGCTCCCCTGCCGGACAGGGTCGCGAAACAGATACGCAGTATTTT; CDR3: CASSSPAGQGRETDTQYF
V: TRBV18; J: TRBJ2-1; size: -; D: -; length: 14; DNA: TGTGCCAGCTCGCCTCAGGGGCCCCCCAATGAGCAGTTCTTC; CDR3: CASSPQGPPNEQFF
V: TRBV4-1; J: TRBJ1-2; size: -; D: -; length: 14; DNA: TGCGCCAGCAGCCAAGAATCCGGGGACTATGGCTACACCTTC; CDR3: CASSQESGDYGYTF
V: TRBV9; J: TRBJ2-7; size: -; D: -; length: 16; DNA: TGTGCCAGCAGCCCTACAGGCGGAGCCGGGTCCTACGAGCAGTACTTC; CDR3: CASSPTGGAGSYEQYF
V: TRBV15; J: TRBJ1-1; size: -; D: -; length: 13; DNA: TGTGCCACCAGCAGAGTGAAAGCAACTGAAGCTTTCTTT; CDR3: CATSRVKATEAFF
V: TRBV19; J: TRBJ1-2; size: -; D: -; length: 15; DNA: TGTGCCAGTAGTACGGATCGGCTTCGACTCTATGGCTACACCTTC; CDR3: CASSTDRLRLYGYTF
V: TRBV28; J: TRBJ2-3; size: -; D: -; length: 13; DNA: TGTGCCAGCAGTCCGGTCCGCACAGATACGCAGTATTTT; CDR3: CASSPVRTDTQYF
V: TRBV15; J: TRBJ1-6; size: -; D: -; length: 13; DNA: TGTGCCACCAGCAGGGAGTTCAATTCACCCCTCCACTTT; CDR3: CATSREFNSPLHF
V: TRBV9; J: TRBJ2-7; size: once; D: TRBD1; length: 17; DNA: TGTGCCAGCAGCGAAAGTTCATCTGGGACAGTGTCCTACGAGCAGTACTTC; CDR3: CASSESSSGTVSYEQYF
V: TRBV7-2; J: TRBJ2-1; size: -; D: -; length: 16; DNA: TGTGCCAGCAGCTTCCGGCCTAGGGGGTCGTACGATGAGCAGTTCTTC; CDR3: CASSFRPRGSYDEQFF
V: TRBV6-6; J: TRBJ2-7; size: few; D: TRBD2; length: 15; DNA: TGTGCCAGCAGTTACTATCCTAGCGGGAGCTACGAGCAGTACTTC; CDR3: CASSYYPSGSYEQYF
V: TRBV7-2; J: TRBJ1-6; size: -; D: -; length: 15; DNA: TGTGCCAGCAGCTTTTTCGGTCCGAAAAATTCACCCCTCCACTTT; CDR3: CASSFFGPKNSPLHF
V: TRBV19; J: TRBJ2-5; size: -; D: TRBD1; length: 17; DNA: TGTGCCAGTAGTATAGGCCTGGGACAGACGGGCCAAGAGACCCAGTACTTC; CDR3: CASSIGLGQTGQETQYF
V: TRBV29-1; J: TRBJ1-2; size: -; D: -; length: 12; DNA: TGCAGCGTTGTGGGCAGCCCCTATGGCTACACCTTC; CDR3: CSVVGSPYGYTF
V: TRBV29-1; J: TRBJ1-1; size: once; D: TRBD1; length: 14; DNA: TGCAGCTTCTCACCGACAGGGCTGAACACTGAAGCTTTCTTT; CDR3: CSFSPTGLNTEAFF
V: TRBV6-5; J: TRBJ1-1; size: -; D: -; length: 15; DNA: TGTGCCAGCACCCTTTTAAGCAGGGGAGTCACTGAAGCTTTCTTT; CDR3: CASTLLSRGVTEAFF